The entry below gives a single T cell receptor beta chain sequence along with its context. Sequencing used immunoSEQ multiplex PCR; TCRdb keeps in-frame clones, though not all of them. The table shows approximately 160,000 clones, with about 91% occurring only once. The data originate from a study of T cell responses to AZD1222 COVID-19 vaccine. The sample consisted of peripheral blood, taken on day 0 of AZD1222 vaccination. This clonotype was obtained from an adult in good health.

The CDR3 sequence: CASSPRENRYEQYF. In DNA, the CDR3 is TGTGCCAGCTCACCACGGGAAAATCGCTACGAGCAGTACTTC. This sequence joins TRBV18 and TRBJ2-7, with unresolved D. Trimming pared 1 base from V and 3 bases from J, leaving 10 bases between. This CDR3 spans 14 amino acids. Germline CDR1 and CDR2: KGHSH and LQKENI.